This is a list of T cell receptor beta chains from one sample in a study of beta chain features in type 1 diabetes. Profiled with immunoSEQ multiplex PCR; TCRdb holds only in-frame clones, not every one. The repertoire includes under 450,000 clones, approximately 14% of them detected once, and around 0.035% sits in the top ten. What was sequenced was naive CD4+ T cells from blood. Source of these receptors: a man aged 30 to 45 in good health. CDR3s include the opening cysteine and the closing phenylalanine or tryptophan. Fields, in order: D gene, clone size, V gene, J gene, CDR3 DNA, CDR3 protein. D genes are given only for firm matches. Only some rows state a clone size, as once, few, many or a class for expanded clones.

d_call: .; clone_size: .; v_call: TRBV7-9; j_call: TRBJ2-5; cdr3_nt: TGTGCCAGCAGCCCCCCGTCTTGGTCGGGGGCTGGGTACTTC; cdr3_aa: CASSPPSWSGAGYF
d_call: .; clone_size: few; v_call: TRBV30; j_call: TRBJ2-6; cdr3_nt: TGTGCCTGGAGTGTAAGGGCACTATCATCCGGGGCCAACGTCCTGACTTTC; cdr3_aa: CAWSVRALSSGANVLTF
d_call: TRBD1; clone_size: .; v_call: TRBV7-9; j_call: TRBJ1-1; cdr3_nt: TGTGCCAGCAGCTTATCGACAGGGTTCACTGAAGCTTTCTTT; cdr3_aa: CASSLSTGFTEAFF
d_call: TRBD1; clone_size: .; v_call: TRBV5-4; j_call: TRBJ2-5; cdr3_nt: TGTGCCAGCAGCGACAGGGTTCAAGAGACCCAGTACTTC; cdr3_aa: CASSDRVQETQYF
d_call: .; clone_size: .; v_call: TRBV7-9; j_call: TRBJ2-3; cdr3_nt: TGTGCCAGCAGCTTACTACGGACTGAGGTGCAGTATTTT; cdr3_aa: CASSLLRTEVQYF
d_call: .; clone_size: .; v_call: TRBV6-6; j_call: TRBJ2-3; cdr3_nt: TGTGCCAGCAGTTACAACCTAGATACGCAGTATTTT; cdr3_aa: CASSYNLDTQYF
d_call: TRBD1; clone_size: few; v_call: TRBV27; j_call: TRBJ2-1; cdr3_nt: TGTGCCAGCAGTTTAAGACAGGGCGATGAGCAGTTCTTC; cdr3_aa: CASSLRQGDEQFF
d_call: .; clone_size: few; v_call: TRBV7-9; j_call: TRBJ1-4; cdr3_nt: TGTGCCAGCAGTAACTCTAATGAAAAACTGTTTTTT; cdr3_aa: CASSNSNEKLFF
d_call: .; clone_size: few; v_call: TRBV29-1; j_call: TRBJ1-2; cdr3_nt: TGCAGCGTTGGATTGGACGTAGCTTATGGCTACACCTTC; cdr3_aa: CSVGLDVAYGYTF
d_call: .; clone_size: .; v_call: TRBV27; j_call: TRBJ1-6; cdr3_nt: TGTGCCAGCAGATCGGAGGGGCAGGTTAATTCACCCCTCCACTTT; cdr3_aa: CASRSEGQVNSPLHF
d_call: TRBD1; clone_size: .; v_call: TRBV6-6; j_call: TRBJ2-5; cdr3_nt: TGTGCCAGCAGTTCACAGGGGGCCCGAGAGACCCAGTACTTC; cdr3_aa: CASSSQGARETQYF
d_call: .; clone_size: .; v_call: TRBV4-3; j_call: TRBJ2-5; cdr3_nt: TGCGCCAGCAGCCCTCTTGGGGGTTTTGAGACCCAGTACTTC; cdr3_aa: CASSPLGGFETQYF
d_call: TRBD1; clone_size: .; v_call: TRBV30; j_call: TRBJ2-3; cdr3_nt: TGTGCCTGGAGTGTAGGACAGGGAGGCACAGATACGCAGTATTTT; cdr3_aa: CAWSVGQGGTDTQYF
d_call: .; clone_size: few; v_call: TRBV4-3; j_call: TRBJ2-7; cdr3_nt: TGCGCCAGCAGCCAGGGGATTCGGGCGTACGAGCAGTACTTC; cdr3_aa: CASSQGIRAYEQYF
d_call: .; clone_size: few; v_call: TRBV6-5; j_call: TRBJ1-2; cdr3_nt: TGTGCCAGCAGTTTCCGGACAGACTATGGCTACACCTTC; cdr3_aa: CASSFRTDYGYTF
d_call: .; clone_size: .; v_call: TRBV7-2; j_call: TRBJ2-4; cdr3_nt: TGTGCCAGCAGCCAGACGACAGCTTACAATTTAGCCAAAAACATTCAGTACTTC; cdr3_aa: CASSQTTAYNLAKNIQYF
d_call: TRBD1; clone_size: .; v_call: TRBV18; j_call: TRBJ1-1; cdr3_nt: TGTGCCAGCTCACCACCGGACAGGTGGGACACTGAAGCTTTCTTT; cdr3_aa: CASSPPDRWDTEAFF
d_call: .; clone_size: .; v_call: TRBV29-1; j_call: TRBJ2-6; cdr3_nt: TGCAGCGTTGGGGCCAGAGTGGACCGAGTGAGCTCTGGGGCCAACGTCCTGACTTTC; cdr3_aa: CSVGARVDRVSSGANVLTF
d_call: .; clone_size: few; v_call: TRBV7-2; j_call: TRBJ2-6; cdr3_nt: TGTGCCAGCAGCCCAGGCTTTAGGGCTGGGGCCAACGTCCTGACTTTC; cdr3_aa: CASSPGFRAGANVLTF
d_call: .; clone_size: few; v_call: TRBV20-1; j_call: TRBJ1-4; cdr3_nt: TGCAGTGCTAATTGGGGTGAAAAACTGTTTTTT; cdr3_aa: CSANWGEKLFF
d_call: .; clone_size: .; v_call: TRBV6-5; j_call: TRBJ1-4; cdr3_nt: TGTGCCAGCAAAAGACAGGCAACTAATGAAAAACTGTTTTTT; cdr3_aa: CASKRQATNEKLFF
d_call: .; clone_size: few; v_call: TRBV15; j_call: TRBJ1-5; cdr3_nt: TGTGCCACCCGCCCGGCAGGGCGGTTGGGTCAGCCCCAGCATTTT; cdr3_aa: CATRPAGRLGQPQHF
d_call: .; clone_size: few; v_call: TRBV20-1; j_call: TRBJ2-4; cdr3_nt: TGCAGTGCTAGAGCACCGAACATTCAGTACTTC; cdr3_aa: CSARAPNIQYF
d_call: .; clone_size: .; v_call: TRBV15; j_call: TRBJ1-5; cdr3_nt: TGTGCCACCAGCAGTACAGGCAATCAGCCCCAGCATTTT; cdr3_aa: CATSSTGNQPQHF
d_call: TRBD1; clone_size: few; v_call: TRBV7-2; j_call: TRBJ2-1; cdr3_nt: TGTGCCAGCAGCTCCAGACAGGGGACGAACAATGAGCAGTTCTTC; cdr3_aa: CASSSRQGTNNEQFF
d_call: .; clone_size: .; v_call: TRBV29-1; j_call: TRBJ2-3; cdr3_nt: TGCAGCGTCGCACTAGTTCAACGCACAGATACGCAGTATTTT; cdr3_aa: CSVALVQRTDTQYF
d_call: .; clone_size: few; v_call: TRBV29-1; j_call: TRBJ2-1; cdr3_nt: TGCAGCGTTGACCAAAGGGCCTCCTACAATGAGCAGTTCTTC; cdr3_aa: CSVDQRASYNEQFF
d_call: TRBD2; clone_size: .; v_call: TRBV7-2; j_call: TRBJ2-3; cdr3_nt: TGTGCCAGCAGCACCAGCGGGGGTGGAACAGATACGCAGTATTTT; cdr3_aa: CASSTSGGGTDTQYF
d_call: TRBD2; clone_size: few; v_call: TRBV9; j_call: TRBJ2-3; cdr3_nt: TGTGCCAGCAGCGTAGAGTTGTCAAGCGGGAGCGATACGCAGTATTTT; cdr3_aa: CASSVELSSGSDTQYF
d_call: .; clone_size: few; v_call: TRBV6-4; j_call: TRBJ2-6; cdr3_nt: TGTGCCAGCAGTGACCAGGCTGGGGCCAACGTCCTGACTTTC; cdr3_aa: CASSDQAGANVLTF
d_call: TRBD2; clone_size: .; v_call: TRBV2; j_call: TRBJ2-5; cdr3_nt: TGTGCCAGCAGTGGGGTAGCGGGGGAGACCCAGTACTTC; cdr3_aa: CASSGVAGETQYF
d_call: .; clone_size: few; v_call: TRBV18; j_call: TRBJ2-4; cdr3_nt: TGTGCCAGCTCACCAGGGCTAGATGGGACTCAGTACTTC; cdr3_aa: CASSPGLDGTQYF
d_call: TRBD1; clone_size: few; v_call: TRBV29-1; j_call: TRBJ2-5; cdr3_nt: TGCAGCGTTGAAGGGACAGGGGGCCAAGAGACCCAGTACTTC; cdr3_aa: CSVEGTGGQETQYF
d_call: TRBD1; clone_size: .; v_call: TRBV9; j_call: TRBJ1-1; cdr3_nt: TGTGCCAGCAGCCGGGACAGGGGAATTCTGAACACTGAAGCTTTCTTT; cdr3_aa: CASSRDRGILNTEAFF
d_call: .; clone_size: .; v_call: TRBV29-1; j_call: TRBJ1-3; cdr3_nt: TGCAGCGTTGTAGGCCTCTCTGGAAACACCATATATTTT; cdr3_aa: CSVVGLSGNTIYF
d_call: .; clone_size: .; v_call: TRBV5-1; j_call: TRBJ2-3; cdr3_nt: TGCGCCAGCAGCTTGGACAGGGCAGATACGCAGTATTTT; cdr3_aa: CASSLDRADTQYF
d_call: .; clone_size: .; v_call: TRBV19; j_call: TRBJ2-6; cdr3_nt: TGTGCCACACAAGGGAACTCTGGGGCCAACGTCCTGACTTTC; cdr3_aa: CATQGNSGANVLTF
d_call: TRBD2; clone_size: few; v_call: TRBV5-1; j_call: TRBJ2-1; cdr3_nt: TGCGCCAGCAGCCCCGGACTAGCGGGGGCGAGTGAGCAGTTCTTC; cdr3_aa: CASSPGLAGASEQFF
d_call: TRBD2; clone_size: .; v_call: TRBV5-6; j_call: TRBJ2-2; cdr3_nt: TGTGCCAGCAGCCGCCGGACTAGCGGGTCGAACACCGGGGAGCTGTTTTTT; cdr3_aa: CASSRRTSGSNTGELFF
d_call: TRBD2; clone_size: .; v_call: TRBV27; j_call: TRBJ2-1; cdr3_nt: TGTGCCAGCAGTTTGGTCGCAGGGCCCCTACTAGCGAGCTCCTACAATGAGCAGTTCTTC; cdr3_aa: CASSLVAGPLLASSYNEQFF
d_call: .; clone_size: .; v_call: TRBV9; j_call: TRBJ1-2; cdr3_nt: TGTGCCAGCAGCGTATTTCAGAACCCTAACTATGGCTACACCTTC; cdr3_aa: CASSVFQNPNYGYTF
d_call: .; clone_size: few; v_call: TRBV7-2; j_call: TRBJ2-7; cdr3_nt: TGTGCCAGCAGCTCCGCCCGCGAGCAGTACTTC; cdr3_aa: CASSSAREQYF
d_call: .; clone_size: .; v_call: TRBV14; j_call: TRBJ1-1; cdr3_nt: TGTGCCAGCAGCCAGGGCGGGCGGTCGTTCTTT; cdr3_aa: CASSQGGRSFF
d_call: .; clone_size: .; v_call: TRBV20-1; j_call: TRBJ2-7; cdr3_nt: TGCAGTGCGGGTCTAGCCTACGAGCAGTACTTC; cdr3_aa: CSAGLAYEQYF
d_call: TRBD1; clone_size: .; v_call: TRBV4-3; j_call: TRBJ1-1; cdr3_nt: TGCGCCAGCAGCCCGGACAGGGATTGGCGAGCTTTCTTT; cdr3_aa: CASSPDRDWRAFF
d_call: TRBD2; clone_size: few; v_call: TRBV6-5; j_call: TRBJ2-1; cdr3_nt: TGTGCCAGCAGCCGGGGGGTTCCCTTTTACAATGAGCAGTTCTTC; cdr3_aa: CASSRGVPFYNEQFF
d_call: .; clone_size: .; v_call: TRBV18; j_call: TRBJ2-5; cdr3_nt: TGTGCCAGCTCACCAGGCACCCAAGAGACCCAGTACTTC; cdr3_aa: CASSPGTQETQYF
d_call: .; clone_size: .; v_call: TRBV29-1; j_call: TRBJ2-5; cdr3_nt: TGCAGCGGAGGGAGTCGGGGCCAAGAGACCCAGTACTTC; cdr3_aa: CSGGSRGQETQYF
d_call: .; clone_size: .; v_call: TRBV7-9; j_call: TRBJ2-5; cdr3_nt: TGTGCCAGCATCAACGCAGGGATCCAAGAGACCCAGTACTTC; cdr3_aa: CASINAGIQETQYF
d_call: .; clone_size: .; v_call: TRBV9; j_call: TRBJ2-3; cdr3_nt: TGTGCCAGCAGCGTAGTGCCTAGCACAGATACGCAGTATTTT; cdr3_aa: CASSVVPSTDTQYF
d_call: .; clone_size: few; v_call: TRBV7-3; j_call: TRBJ2-1; cdr3_nt: TGTGCCAGCAGCTTAAGTGACGGGAGAAGATATAATGAGCAGTTCTTC; cdr3_aa: CASSLSDGRRYNEQFF
d_call: TRBD1; clone_size: once; v_call: TRBV10-2; j_call: TRBJ2-5; cdr3_nt: TGCGCCAGCAGTGCCGGGACAGGGGGCTTTGAGACCCAGTACTTC; cdr3_aa: CASSAGTGGFETQYF
d_call: TRBD2; clone_size: .; v_call: TRBV7-9; j_call: TRBJ2-3; cdr3_nt: TGTGCCAGCTGCTGGACGGGACTAACAGATACGCAGTATTTT; cdr3_aa: CASCWTGLTDTQYF
d_call: .; clone_size: few; v_call: TRBV5-4; j_call: TRBJ2-7; cdr3_nt: TGTGCCAGCAGCTTCTCTCAGGCCTCCTACGAGCAGTACTTC; cdr3_aa: CASSFSQASYEQYF
d_call: .; clone_size: .; v_call: TRBV7-9; j_call: TRBJ1-1; cdr3_nt: TGTGCCAGCAGCTCAACAAAGAGAGCTGAAGCTTTCTTT; cdr3_aa: CASSSTKRAEAFF
d_call: TRBD2; clone_size: .; v_call: TRBV5-6; j_call: TRBJ2-3; cdr3_nt: TGTGCCAGCAGCTTGTCTCTAGCGCCCTCGGGGGGAGATACGCAGTATTTT; cdr3_aa: CASSLSLAPSGGDTQYF
d_call: TRBD1; clone_size: few; v_call: TRBV5-1; j_call: TRBJ2-5; cdr3_nt: TGCGCCAGCAGCCCGGACAGGGTAGAGACCCAGTACTTC; cdr3_aa: CASSPDRVETQYF
d_call: .; clone_size: .; v_call: TRBV10-1; j_call: TRBJ2-7; cdr3_nt: TGCGCCAGCAGTCTAACCCAGGGAGGAGAGCAGTACTTC; cdr3_aa: CASSLTQGGEQYF
d_call: .; clone_size: .; v_call: TRBV5-1; j_call: TRBJ2-1; cdr3_nt: TGCGCCAGCAGCCAAAGGGGGAATGAGCAGTTCTTC; cdr3_aa: CASSQRGNEQFF